This T cell receptor (beta chain) was sequenced for a study of T cell responses to AZD1222 COVID-19 vaccine. Some clones are missing from TCRdb's copy, which holds only in-frame ones; the method was immunoSEQ multiplex PCR. The repertoire includes 150,000 to 180,000 clones, around nine tenths of them detected once, and approximately 19% sits in the top ten. Looked up from germline, CDR1 is MNHEY and CDR2 is SMNVEV (reference sequence). The CDR3 length is 12 residues. The V end was cut by 2 bases, the J end by 4 bases, with 3 bases between. The starting material was peripheral blood, obtained on day 0 of AZD1222 vaccination. This receptor was obtained from an adult in good health. This chain connects TRBV27 to TRBJ1-3; D uncertain. The CDR3 DNA follows: TGTGCCAGCAGTTTAGTGGGAAACACCATATATTTT. Protein product: CASSLVGNTIYF.